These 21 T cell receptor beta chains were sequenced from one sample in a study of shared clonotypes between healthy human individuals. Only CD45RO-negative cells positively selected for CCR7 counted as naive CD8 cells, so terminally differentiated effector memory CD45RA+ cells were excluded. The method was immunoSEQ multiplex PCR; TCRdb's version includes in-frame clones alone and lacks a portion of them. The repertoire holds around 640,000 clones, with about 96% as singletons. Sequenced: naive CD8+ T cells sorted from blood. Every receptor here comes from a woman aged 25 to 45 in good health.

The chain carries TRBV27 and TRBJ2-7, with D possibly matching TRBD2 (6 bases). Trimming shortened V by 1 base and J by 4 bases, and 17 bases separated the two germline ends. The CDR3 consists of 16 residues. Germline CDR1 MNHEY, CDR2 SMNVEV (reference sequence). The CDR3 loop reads CASSLLGGGTVYEQYF. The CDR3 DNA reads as TGTGCCAGCAGTTTATTGGGGGGAGGAACGGTGTACGAGCAGTACTTC.

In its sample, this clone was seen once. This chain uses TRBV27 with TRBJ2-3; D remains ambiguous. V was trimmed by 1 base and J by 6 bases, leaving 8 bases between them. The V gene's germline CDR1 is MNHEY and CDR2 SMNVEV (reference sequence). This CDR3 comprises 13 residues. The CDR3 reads CASSLLRVDTQYF. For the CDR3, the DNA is TGTGCCAGCAGTTTATTAAGGGTGGATACGCAGTATTTT.

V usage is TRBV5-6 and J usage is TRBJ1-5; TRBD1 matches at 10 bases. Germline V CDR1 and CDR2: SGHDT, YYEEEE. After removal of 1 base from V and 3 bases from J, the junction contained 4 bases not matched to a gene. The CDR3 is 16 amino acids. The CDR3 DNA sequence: TGTGCCAGCAGCTTGCGGGGACAGGGGACCAATCAGCCCCAGCATTTT. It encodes CASSLRGQGTNQPQHF.

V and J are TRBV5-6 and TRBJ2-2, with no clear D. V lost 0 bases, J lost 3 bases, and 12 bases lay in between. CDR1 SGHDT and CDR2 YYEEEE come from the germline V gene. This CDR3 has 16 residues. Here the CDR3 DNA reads TGTGCCAGCAGCTTGGACCTGGGCCGGGACACCGGGGAGCTGTTTTTT. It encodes CASSLDLGRDTGELFF.

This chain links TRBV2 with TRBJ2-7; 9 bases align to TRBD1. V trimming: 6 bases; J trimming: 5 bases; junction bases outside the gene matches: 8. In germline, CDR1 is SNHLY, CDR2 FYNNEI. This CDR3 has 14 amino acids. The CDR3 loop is CASRPGQGLNEQYF. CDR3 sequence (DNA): TGTGCCAGCAGACCGGGACAGGGTCTCAACGAGCAGTACTTC. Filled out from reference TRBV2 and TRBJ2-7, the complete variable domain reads EPEVTQTPSHQVTQMGQEVILRCVPISNHLYFYWYRQILGQKVEFLVSFYNNEISEKSEIFDDQFSVERPDGSNFTLKIRSTKLEDSAMYFCASRPGQGLNEQYFGPGTRLTVT.

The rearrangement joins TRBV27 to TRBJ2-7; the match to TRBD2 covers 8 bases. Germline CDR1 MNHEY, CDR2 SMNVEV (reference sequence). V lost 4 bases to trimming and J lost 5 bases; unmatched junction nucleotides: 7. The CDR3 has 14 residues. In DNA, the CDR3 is TGTGCCAGCAGTTCTAGGACTAGCTTCCACGAGCAGTACTTC. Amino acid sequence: CASSSRTSFHEQYF.

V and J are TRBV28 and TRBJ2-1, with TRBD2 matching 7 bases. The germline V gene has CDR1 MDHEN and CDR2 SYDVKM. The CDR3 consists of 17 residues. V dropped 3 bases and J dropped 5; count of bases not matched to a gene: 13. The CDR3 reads CASSFVSSASGNNEQFF. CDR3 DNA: TGTGCCAGCAGTTTTGTGTCATCGGCTAGCGGCAACAATGAGCAGTTCTTC.

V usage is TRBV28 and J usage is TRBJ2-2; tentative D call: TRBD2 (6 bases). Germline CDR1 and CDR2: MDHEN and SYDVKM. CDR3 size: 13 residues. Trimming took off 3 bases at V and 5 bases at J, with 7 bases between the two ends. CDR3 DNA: TGTGCCAGCAGTTTCGCGGGAACCGGGGAGCTGTTTTTT. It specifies CASSFAGTGELFF.

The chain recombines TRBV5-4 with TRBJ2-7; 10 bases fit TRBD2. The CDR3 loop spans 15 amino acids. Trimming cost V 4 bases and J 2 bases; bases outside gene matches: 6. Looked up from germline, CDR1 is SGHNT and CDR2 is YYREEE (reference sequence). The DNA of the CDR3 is TGTGCCAGCAGCGTTCCTAGCGGGGGAGCCTACGAGCAGTACTTC. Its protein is CASSVPSGGAYEQYF.

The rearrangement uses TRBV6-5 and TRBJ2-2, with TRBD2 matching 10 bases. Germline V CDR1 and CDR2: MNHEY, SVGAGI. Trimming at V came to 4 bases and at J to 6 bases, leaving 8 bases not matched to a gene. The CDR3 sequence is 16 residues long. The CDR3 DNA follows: TGTGCCAGCAGTTCGTCTAGCGGGAGCATCTCCGGGGAGCTGTTTTTT. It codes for CASSSSSGSISGELFF.

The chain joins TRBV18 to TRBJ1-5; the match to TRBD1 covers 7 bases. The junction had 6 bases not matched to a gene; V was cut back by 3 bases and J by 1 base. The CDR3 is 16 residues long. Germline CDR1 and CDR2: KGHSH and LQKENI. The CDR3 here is CASSPNRGRSNQPQHF. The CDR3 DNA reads TGTGCCAGCTCACCCAACAGGGGTAGGAGCAATCAGCCCCAGCATTTT.

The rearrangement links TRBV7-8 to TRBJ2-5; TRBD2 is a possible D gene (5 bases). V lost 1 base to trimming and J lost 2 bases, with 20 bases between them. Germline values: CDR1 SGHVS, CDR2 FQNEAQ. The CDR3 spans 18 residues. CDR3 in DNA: TGTGCCAGCAGCTTAGTAATGATCGGGAATAAGAAACAAGAGACCCAGTACTTC. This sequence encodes CASSLVMIGNKKQETQYF.

The DNA for the CDR3 is TGTGCCAGCAGCTTCACCTCGACTAGCGGGATTACAGATACGCAGTATTTT. This gives the protein CASSFTSTSGITDTQYF. J is TRBJ2-3 and V is TRBV7-2, with 11 bases aligning to TRBD2. The V gene's germline CDR1 is SGHTA and CDR2 FQGNSA. The CDR3 length is 17 residues. V lost 3 bases to trimming and J lost 3 bases; unmatched junction nucleotides: 8. Full variable domain (rest looked up from reference TRBV7-2 and TRBJ2-3): GAGVSQSPSNKVTEKGKDVELRCDPISGHTALYWYRQSLGQGLEFLIYFQGNSAPDKSGLPSDRFSAERTGGSVSTLTIQRTQQEDSAVYLCASSFTSTSGITDTQYFGPGTRLTVL.

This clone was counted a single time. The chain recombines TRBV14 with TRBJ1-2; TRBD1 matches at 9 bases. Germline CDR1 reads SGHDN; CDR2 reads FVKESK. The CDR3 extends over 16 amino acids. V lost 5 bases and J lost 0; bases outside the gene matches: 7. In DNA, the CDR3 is TGTGCCAGCAGCTTAGGGACAGGGACCTCTAACTATGGCTACACCTTC. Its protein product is CASSLGTGTSNYGYTF.

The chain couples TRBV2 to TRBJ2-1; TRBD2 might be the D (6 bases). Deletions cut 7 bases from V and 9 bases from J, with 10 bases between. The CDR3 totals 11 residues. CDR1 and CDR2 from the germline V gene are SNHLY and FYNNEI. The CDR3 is CASTSVVEQFF. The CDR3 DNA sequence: TGTGCCAGCACTAGCGTTGTTGAGCAGTTCTTC.

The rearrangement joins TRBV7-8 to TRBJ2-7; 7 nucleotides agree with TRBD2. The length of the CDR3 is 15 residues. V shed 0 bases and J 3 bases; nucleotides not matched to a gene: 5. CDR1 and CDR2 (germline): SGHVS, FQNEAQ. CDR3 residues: CASSLAGGKGYEQYF. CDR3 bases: TGTGCCAGCAGCTTAGCGGGGGGGAAAGGCTACGAGCAGTACTTC.

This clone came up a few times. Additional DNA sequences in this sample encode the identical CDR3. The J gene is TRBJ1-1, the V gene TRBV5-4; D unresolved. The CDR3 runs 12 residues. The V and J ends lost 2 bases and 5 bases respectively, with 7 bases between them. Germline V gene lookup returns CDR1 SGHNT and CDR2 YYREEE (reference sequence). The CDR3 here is CASSLGYTEAFF. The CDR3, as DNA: TGTGCCAGCAGCTTAGGGTATACTGAAGCTTTCTTT. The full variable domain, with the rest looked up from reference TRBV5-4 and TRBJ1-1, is ETGVTQSPTHLIKTRGQQVTLRCSSQSGHNTVSWYQQALGQGPQFIFQYYREEENGRGNFPPRFSGLQFPNYSSELNVNALELDDSALYLCASSLGYTEAFFGQGTRLTVV.

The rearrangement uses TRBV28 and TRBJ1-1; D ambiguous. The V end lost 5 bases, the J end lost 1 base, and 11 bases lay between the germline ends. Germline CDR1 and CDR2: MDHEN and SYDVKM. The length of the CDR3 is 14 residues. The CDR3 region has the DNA TGTGCCAGCAGTCAACCCTTCAGGAACACTGAAGCTTTCTTT. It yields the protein CASSQPFRNTEAFF.

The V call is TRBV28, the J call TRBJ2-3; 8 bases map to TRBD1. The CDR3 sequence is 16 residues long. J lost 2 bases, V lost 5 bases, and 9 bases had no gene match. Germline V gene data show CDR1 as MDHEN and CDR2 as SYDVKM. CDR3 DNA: TGTGCCAGCAGTACGTTGGACAGGGCCCTCACAGATACGCAGTATTTT. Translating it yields CASSTLDRALTDTQYF.

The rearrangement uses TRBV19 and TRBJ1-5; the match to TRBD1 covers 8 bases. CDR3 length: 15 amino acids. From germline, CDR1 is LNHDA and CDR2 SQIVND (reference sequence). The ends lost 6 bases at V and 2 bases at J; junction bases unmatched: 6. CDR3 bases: TGTGCCAGTAGGGTGGACAGGGAGGGCAATCAGCCCCAGCATTTT. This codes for CASRVDREGNQPQHF.

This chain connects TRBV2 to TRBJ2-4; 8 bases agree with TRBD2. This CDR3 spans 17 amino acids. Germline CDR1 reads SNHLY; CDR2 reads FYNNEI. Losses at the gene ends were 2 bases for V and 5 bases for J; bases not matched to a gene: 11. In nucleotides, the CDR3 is TGTGCCAGCAGTGAATTCCCCGGGAGGGAGGGAGAAAACATTCAGTACTTC. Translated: CASSEFPGREGENIQYF.